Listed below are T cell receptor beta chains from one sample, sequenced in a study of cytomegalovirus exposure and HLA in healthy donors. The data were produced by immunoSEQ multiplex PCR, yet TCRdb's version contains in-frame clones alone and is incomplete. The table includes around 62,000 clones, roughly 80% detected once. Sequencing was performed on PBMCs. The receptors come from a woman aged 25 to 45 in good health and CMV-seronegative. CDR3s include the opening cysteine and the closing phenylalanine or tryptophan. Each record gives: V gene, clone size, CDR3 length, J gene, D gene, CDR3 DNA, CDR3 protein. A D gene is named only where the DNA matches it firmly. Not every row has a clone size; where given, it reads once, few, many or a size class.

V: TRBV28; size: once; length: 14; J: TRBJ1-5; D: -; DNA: TGTGCCAGCAGCAGTGGCACGTCTTGGGGGGACCAGCATTTT; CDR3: CASSSGTSWGDQHF
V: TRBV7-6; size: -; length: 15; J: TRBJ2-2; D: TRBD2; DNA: TGTGCCAGCAGCTTAGTCCCGGGGGGGGCCGGGGAGCTGTTTTTT; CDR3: CASSLVPGGAGELFF
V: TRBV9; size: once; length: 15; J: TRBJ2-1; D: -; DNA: TGTGCCAGCAGCCCAATCACAGGTTCCTACAATGAGCAGTTCTTC; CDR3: CASSPITGSYNEQFF
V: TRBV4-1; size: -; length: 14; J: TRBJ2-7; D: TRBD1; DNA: TGCGCCAGCAGCCTGGGGCAGGGGGCGGGGGAGCAGTACTTC; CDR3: CASSLGQGAGEQYF
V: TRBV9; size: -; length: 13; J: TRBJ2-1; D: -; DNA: TGTGCCAGCAGCGCTAGCGTGGGGGATGAGCAGTTCTTC; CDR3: CASSASVGDEQFF
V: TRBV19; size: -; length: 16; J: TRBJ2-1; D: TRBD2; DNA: TGTGCCAGTAGCCATCGCCGCGGGGGGCCCCACAATGAGCAGTTCTTC; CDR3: CASSHRRGGPHNEQFF
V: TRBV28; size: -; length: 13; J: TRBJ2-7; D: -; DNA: TGTGCCAGCAGTCAATCGACAGGTGCTAAGCAGTACTTC; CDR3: CASSQSTGAKQYF
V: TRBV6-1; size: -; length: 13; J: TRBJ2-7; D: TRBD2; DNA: TGTGCCAGCAGACCTAGCGGGGGATACGAGCAGTACTTC; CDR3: CASRPSGGYEQYF
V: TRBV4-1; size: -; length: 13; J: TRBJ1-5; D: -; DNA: TGCGCCAGCAGTTCCGGGACAAATCAGCCCCAGCATTTT; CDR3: CASSSGTNQPQHF
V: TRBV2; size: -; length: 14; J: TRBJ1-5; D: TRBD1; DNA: TGTGCCAGCAGAGAGGGACAGGGAATGGGACCCCAGCATTTT; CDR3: CASREGQGMGPQHF
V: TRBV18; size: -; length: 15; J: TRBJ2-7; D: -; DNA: TGTGCCAGCTCACCACGGCAGGGAGGCGCCTACGAGCAGTACTTC; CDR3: CASSPRQGGAYEQYF
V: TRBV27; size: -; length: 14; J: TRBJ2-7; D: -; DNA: TGTGCCAGCAGTTTACGTGCCCGGGGGAACGAGCAGTACTTC; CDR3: CASSLRARGNEQYF
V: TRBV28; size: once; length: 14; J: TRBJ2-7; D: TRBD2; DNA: TGTGCCAGCGGACCACTAGCGGGGAGTTCCGAGCAGTACTTC; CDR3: CASGPLAGSSEQYF
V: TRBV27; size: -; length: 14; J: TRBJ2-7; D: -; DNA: TGTGCCAGCAGTTTATCTCCCGTTCCCTACGAGCAGTACTTC; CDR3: CASSLSPVPYEQYF
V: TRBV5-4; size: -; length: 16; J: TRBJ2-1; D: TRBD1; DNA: TGTGCCAGCAGCTCGACAGGGGGCAACTCCTACAATGAGCAGTTCTTC; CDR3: CASSSTGGNSYNEQFF
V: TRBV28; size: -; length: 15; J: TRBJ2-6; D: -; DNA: TGTGCCAGCAGTTCACAGGGTTCTGGGGCCAACGTCCTGACTTTC; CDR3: CASSSQGSGANVLTF
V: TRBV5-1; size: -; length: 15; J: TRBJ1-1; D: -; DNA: TGCGCCAGCAGCTCCGGGTCTTCTCCGGGCACTGAAGCTTTCTTT; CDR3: CASSSGSSPGTEAFF
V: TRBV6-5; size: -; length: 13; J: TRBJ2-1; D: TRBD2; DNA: TGTGCCAGCTGGGACGGGGGGGTAAATGAGCAGTTCTTC; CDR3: CASWDGGVNEQFF
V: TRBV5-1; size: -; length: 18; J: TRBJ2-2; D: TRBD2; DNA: TGCGCCAGCAGCCAGGGACTAGCGGGGGGACAGAACACCGGGGAGCTGTTTTTT; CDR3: CASSQGLAGGQNTGELFF
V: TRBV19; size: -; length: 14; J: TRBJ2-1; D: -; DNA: TGTGCCAGTAGTACCCCTCTTGCGGGCGATGAGCAGTTCTTC; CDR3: CASSTPLAGDEQFF
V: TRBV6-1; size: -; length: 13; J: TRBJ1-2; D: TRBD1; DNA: TGTGCCAGCAGTTCCGGGACAGCCCATGGCTACACCTTC; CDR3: CASSSGTAHGYTF
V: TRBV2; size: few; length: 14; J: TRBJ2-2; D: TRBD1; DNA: TGTGCCAGCGTCGTGCAGGGGGTTCACGGGGAGCTGTTTTTT; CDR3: CASVVQGVHGELFF
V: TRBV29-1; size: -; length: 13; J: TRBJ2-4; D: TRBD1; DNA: TGCAGCGTTCCGGGACAGGGGGCGAACATTCAGTACTTC; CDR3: CSVPGQGANIQYF
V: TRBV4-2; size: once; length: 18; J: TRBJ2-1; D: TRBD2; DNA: TGTGCCAGCAGCCCCCGACTAGCGGGGGCCCCCTCCTACAATGAGCAGTTCTTC; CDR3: CASSPRLAGAPSYNEQFF
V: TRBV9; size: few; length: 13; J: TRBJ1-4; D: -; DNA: TGTGCCAGCAGCGTTCAGGGGACAGAAAAACTGTTTTTT; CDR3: CASSVQGTEKLFF
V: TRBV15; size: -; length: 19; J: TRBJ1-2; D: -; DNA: TGTGCCACCAGCAGAGTACAGGGACGGTTCACCTTTCAGGGCCCTGGCTACACCTTC; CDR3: CATSRVQGRFTFQGPGYTF
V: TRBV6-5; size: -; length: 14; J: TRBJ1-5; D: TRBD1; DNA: TGTGCCAGCAGTTCCCAACAGGGGCGGCAGCCCCAGCATTTT; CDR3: CASSSQQGRQPQHF
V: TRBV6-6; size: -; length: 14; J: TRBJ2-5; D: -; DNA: TGTGCCAGCAGTGGTCAGGGTCAGGATGAGACCCAGTACTTC; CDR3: CASSGQGQDETQYF
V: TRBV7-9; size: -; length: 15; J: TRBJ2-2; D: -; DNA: TGTGCCAGCAGTTTAAACTGGGGCCGAACCGGGGAGCTGTTTTTT; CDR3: CASSLNWGRTGELFF
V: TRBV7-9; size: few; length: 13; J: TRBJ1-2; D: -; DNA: TGTGCCAGCAGCTTACGGGCAGGGAATGGCTACACCTTC; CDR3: CASSLRAGNGYTF
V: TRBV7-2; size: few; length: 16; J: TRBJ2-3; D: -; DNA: TGTGCCAGCACCCCGCGGGGCGGGGGCCGCACAGATACGCAGTATTTT; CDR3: CASTPRGGGRTDTQYF
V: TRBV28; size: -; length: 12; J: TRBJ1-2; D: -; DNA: TGTGCCAGCTCACTTGCAGGTTATGGCTACACCTTC; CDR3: CASSLAGYGYTF
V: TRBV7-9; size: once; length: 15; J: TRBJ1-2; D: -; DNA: TGTGCCAGCAGCTTAGCGAAGGACAGTAACTATGGCTACACCTTC; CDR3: CASSLAKDSNYGYTF
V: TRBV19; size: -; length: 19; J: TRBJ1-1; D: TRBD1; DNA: TGTGCCAGTAGTATGGACCCCCGCGACAGGGGGGTTAAGGGGACTGAAGCTTTCTTT; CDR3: CASSMDPRDRGVKGTEAFF
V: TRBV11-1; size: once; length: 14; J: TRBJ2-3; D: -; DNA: TGTGCCAGCAGCTTAGTTAGGAGAACAGATACGCAGTATTTT; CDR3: CASSLVRRTDTQYF
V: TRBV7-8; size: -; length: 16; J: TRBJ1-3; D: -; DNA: TGTGCCAGCAGACCTTTTGACAGACAGGCTGGAAACACCATATATTTT; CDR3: CASRPFDRQAGNTIYF
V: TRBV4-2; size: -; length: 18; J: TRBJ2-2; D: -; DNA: TGTGCCAGCAGCCAATTAATCGGGCCTCGAGCGGACACCGGGGAGCTGTTTTTT; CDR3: CASSQLIGPRADTGELFF
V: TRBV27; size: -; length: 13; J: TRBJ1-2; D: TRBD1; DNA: TGTGCCAGCAAAAAGACAGGGGACTATGGCTACACCTTC; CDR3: CASKKTGDYGYTF
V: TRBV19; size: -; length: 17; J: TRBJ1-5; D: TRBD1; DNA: TGTGCCAGTAGTACCCGACAGGGGATAAGGGGCAATCAGCCCCAGCATTTT; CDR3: CASSTRQGIRGNQPQHF
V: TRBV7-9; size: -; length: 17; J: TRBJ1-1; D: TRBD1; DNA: TGTGCCAGCAGCGAGCCACAGGGGTTATACGTGAACACTGAAGCTTTCTTT; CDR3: CASSEPQGLYVNTEAFF
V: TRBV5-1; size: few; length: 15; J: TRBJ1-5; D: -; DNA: TGCGCCAGCAGCTTGGACCCACAGGTCAATCAGCCCCAGCATTTT; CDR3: CASSLDPQVNQPQHF
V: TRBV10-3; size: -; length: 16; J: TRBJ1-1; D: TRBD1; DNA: TGTGCCATCAGTGAATCTGTGGGACAGGGGAGGGCTGAAGCTTTCTTT; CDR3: CAISESVGQGRAEAFF